This TCR beta chain stems from a study of blood T cells in healthy people across ages. Using a J-beta primer mix together with a sample-barcoded 5' primer, a second PCR was run for roughly 7 to 11 cycles. Every cDNA was tagged by a template-switch adaptor with 12 random nucleotides. TCRdb redid the calling of the 5' RACE reads with MiXCR, one entry per CDR3 protein. Of 1.2 million to 1.5 million distinct CDR3 sequences in the sample, approximately 59% were seen once. The CDR3 has 15 amino acids. With 0 bases clipped from V and 11 bases from J, the junction kept 13 bases outside the gene matches. Germline CDR1 reads SQVTM; CDR2 reads ANQGSEA. Isolation recovered at least 6.5 million PBMCs from every sample. As regards this clonotype: Its target is not known.

Points from the study as a whole: Diversity was higher, and naive CD4+ cells more numerous, in long-lived donors than in aged donors.

This chain connects TRBV29-1 to TRBJ2-5, with TRBD1 matching over 9 bases. This receptor was taken from a man younger than 35 in good health. The material sequenced was blood. CDR3 DNA sequence: TGCAGCGTTGAAGATCGTGGGACAGGGCTCGGTGAGCAGTACTTC. Its translation is CSVEDRGTGLGEQYF.